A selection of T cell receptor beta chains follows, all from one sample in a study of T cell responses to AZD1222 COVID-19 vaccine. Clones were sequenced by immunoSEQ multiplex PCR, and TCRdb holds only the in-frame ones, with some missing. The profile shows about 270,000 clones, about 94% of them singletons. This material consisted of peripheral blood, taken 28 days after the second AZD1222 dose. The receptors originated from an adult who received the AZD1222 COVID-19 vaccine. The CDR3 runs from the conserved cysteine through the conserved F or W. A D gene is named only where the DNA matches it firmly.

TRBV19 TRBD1 CASSTTGAGANVLTF
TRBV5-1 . CASSSRGVRSTDTQYF
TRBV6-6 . CASSRHMTDSGNTIYF
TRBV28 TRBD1 CASSSGQGHYNEQFF
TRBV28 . CASSLSIGGRGEKLFF
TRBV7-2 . CASSLGQSYNEQFF
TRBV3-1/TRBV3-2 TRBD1 CASRSGTGGPSTEAFF
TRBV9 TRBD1 CASSFGQGRGDTQYF
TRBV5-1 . CASSPRGQYF
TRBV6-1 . CASSDWILNTEAFF
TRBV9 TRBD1 CASSPFGTGAVNTEAFF
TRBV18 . CASSPVGSGEQYF
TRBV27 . CASRTSGISGNTIYF
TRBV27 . CASSPFGGPRDTQYF
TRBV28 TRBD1 CASSRTGGTEAFF
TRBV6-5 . CASRRVEAGELFF
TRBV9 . CASSPQGTRRTEAFF
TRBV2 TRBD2 CASRSGTSGYTDTQYF
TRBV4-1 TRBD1 CASSQPGQGYEQYF
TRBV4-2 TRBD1 CASSQGRGRGHPNSGANVLTF
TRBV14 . CASGQYTGELFF
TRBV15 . CATKEGRTDTQYF
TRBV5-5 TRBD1 CASSLVGGPSIPYF
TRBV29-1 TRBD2 CSVETSGRPSTDTQYF
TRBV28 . CASRHRYGLTSYEQYF
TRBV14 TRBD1 CASSPRDRVLDGYTF
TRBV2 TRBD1 CASSGKGQGYEQYF
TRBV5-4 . CASSLEGLAGNTIYF
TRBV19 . CATQQGRDEKLFF
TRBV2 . CASSEALGVETQYF
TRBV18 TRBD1 CASSPVGQGAGNTIYF
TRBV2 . CASRAAAAQYF
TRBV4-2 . CASSQEGRHNSPLHF
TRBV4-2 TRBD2 CASSQGTSGASYEQYF
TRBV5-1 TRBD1 CASSYGDRYGYTF
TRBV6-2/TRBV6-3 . CASSQPGMTNEKLFF
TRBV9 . CASSAGFNQPQHF
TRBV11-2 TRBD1 CASSSDRGMQYF
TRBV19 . CASSGPEWYYNEQFF
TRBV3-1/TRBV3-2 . CASSRNLPGARKGYTF
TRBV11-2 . CASSSQGGGSTDTQYF
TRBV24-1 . CATGERGQSTDTQYF
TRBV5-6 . CASSLGPGNNYGYTF
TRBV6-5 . CASSYDGQNTEAFF
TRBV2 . CASRETEIYSNQPQHF
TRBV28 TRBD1 CASSTLDRGNSPLHF
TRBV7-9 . CASQGWGGNNSPLHF
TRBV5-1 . CASSKRGADSPLHF
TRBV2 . CASNEQGNSPLHF
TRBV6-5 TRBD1 CASSYRGQSSFYGYTF
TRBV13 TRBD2 CASSSKGLAGTGELFF
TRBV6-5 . CASSYSTQGSSPLHF
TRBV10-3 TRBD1 CAITNGTGYGYTF
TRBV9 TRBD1 CASSVARAGGRETQYF
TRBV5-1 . CASSLDPNGEAFF